A single sample gave rise to the 32 T cell receptor beta chains below, sequenced in a study of cytomegalovirus exposure and HLA in healthy donors. 60 Vbeta and 13 Jbeta primers were used in PCR. Measured with immunoSEQ multiplex PCR; TCRdb has only the in-frame clones, and not every one. The sample includes around 190,000 clones, roughly 8.7% of them seen just once. The material sequenced was PBMCs. These receptors all come from a woman in her twenties or thirties in good health and CMV-seropositive.

The V call is TRBV5-8, the J call TRBJ2-7; D possibly corresponds to TRBD1 (5 bases). Germline-derived CDR1 and CDR2 are SGHTS and YDEGEE. V was pared by 2 bases and J by 0 bases, with 9 bases between. This CDR3 has 14 amino acids. CDR3 region: CASSLTGISYEQYF. The CDR3 nucleotides are TGTGCCAGCAGCTTAACAGGAATCTCCTACGAGCAGTACTTC.

This clone was counted between two and nine times. J is TRBJ1-1 and V is TRBV5-4; 9 bases line up with TRBD1. The CDR3 has 16 amino acids. Germline loops: CDR1 SGHNT, CDR2 YYREEE (reference sequence). With 4 bases clipped from V and 4 bases from J, the junction kept 11 bases outside the gene matches. Written as DNA, the CDR3 is TGTGCCAGCAGCCCTAGAACCGGGACAGGGATCACTGAAGCTTTCTTT. The encoded protein is CASSPRTGTGITEAFF.

This clone came up a few times. The chain is built from TRBV9 and TRBJ2-3; the match to TRBD2 covers 12 bases. Germline CDR1 SGDLS, CDR2 YYNGEE. CDR3 length: 14 residues. The V gene end was trimmed by 5 bases and the J gene end by 8 bases; junction bases not matched to a gene: 6. The CDR3 loop reads CASRGTSGPGTQYF. CDR3 coding DNA: TGTGCCAGCAGAGGGACTAGCGGGCCGGGTACGCAGTATTTT. Together with reference TRBV9 and TRBJ2-3, the CDR3 gives the full variable domain: DSGVTQTPKHLITATGQRVTLRCSPRSGDLSVYWYQQSLDQGLQFLIQYYNGEERAKGNILERFSAQQFPDLHSELNLSSLELGDSALYFCASRGTSGPGTQYFGPGTRLTVL.

This clone was seen a handful of times. This chain links TRBV6-5 with TRBJ1-2; perhaps TRBD1 as D (5 bases). V lost 4 bases, J lost 7 bases, and 13 bases lay in between. This CDR3 is built from 13 residues. The V gene's germline CDR1 is MNHEY and CDR2 SVGAGI. CDR3 sequence (DNA): TGTGCCAGCAGTTTGACAGAACAAAGTGGCTACACCTTC. It translates to CASSLTEQSGYTF.

In its sample, this clone was seen a few times. V usage is TRBV4-1 and J usage is TRBJ1-5; D is undetermined. Trimming took off 2 bases at V and 7 bases at J, with 9 bases between the two ends. CDR1 and CDR2 (germline): MGHRA, YSYEKL. The CDR3 contains 13 residues. The CDR3 DNA is TGCGCCAGCAGCCAAATAATCCGGCAGCCCCAGCATTTT. Translating gives CASSQIIRQPQHF.

This clone was found a few times. The chain has TRBV7-8 and TRBJ2-7, with 7 bases matching TRBD2. CDR1 and CDR2 from the germline V gene are SGHVS and FQNEAQ. This CDR3 comprises 15 residues. Trimming removed 1 base from V and 5 bases from J; junction bases left unmatched: 8. The CDR3 spells CASSLGPLAEDEQYF. The CDR3 DNA is TGTGCCAGCAGCTTAGGTCCCCTAGCGGAAGACGAGCAGTACTTC.

This clone was recorded a few times. J is TRBJ2-1 and V is TRBV19, with 7 positions matching TRBD2. Trimming at V came to 11 bases and at J to 4 bases, leaving 5 bases not matched to a gene. The CDR3 totals 12 residues. The V gene's germline CDR1 is LNHDA and CDR2 SQIVND (reference sequence). The CDR3 region has the DNA TGTGCCTCGGGAGGATCGTACAATGAGCAGTTCTTC. This translates into CASGGSYNEQFF.

J is TRBJ1-1 and V is TRBV2; 8 nucleotides align to TRBD1. The CDR3 is 15 residues long. The ends lost 6 bases at V and 4 bases at J; junction bases unmatched: 10. CDR1 SNHLY and CDR2 FYNNEI come from the germline V gene. The CDR3 sequence: CASRNQGAPGTEAFF. In nucleotides, the CDR3 is TGTGCCAGCAGGAATCAGGGGGCGCCGGGCACTGAAGCTTTCTTT.

This clone appeared a few times. This rearrangement joins TRBV4-2 to TRBJ2-5, with 11 positions matching TRBD2. This CDR3 spans 16 amino acids. J lost 1 base, V lost 5 bases, and 6 bases had no gene match. CDR1 and CDR2 from the germline V gene are LGHNA and YNFKEQ. The DNA for the CDR3 is TGTGCCAGCAGCGAACTAGCGGGAGCGACCCAAGAGACCCAGTACTTC. It is translated as CASSELAGATQETQYF.

The genes are TRBV5-1 and TRBJ2-7; possibly TRBD1 for D (5 bases). Trimming left V 5 bases short and J 3 bases short, with 27 bases between. Germline-derived CDR1 and CDR2 are SGHRS and YFSETQ. The CDR3 has 18 residues. The DNA of the CDR3 is TGCGCCAGCAGTCCTGTGCTGGTTAACGGAAAGGGGCGCTACGAGCAGTACTTC. Protein: CASSPVLVNGKGRYEQYF.

J is TRBJ2-2 and V is TRBV19; D is perhaps TRBD2 (6 bases). Germline V gives CDR1 LNHDA, CDR2 SQIVND (reference sequence). This CDR3 contains 14 residues. V lost 4 bases and J 6 bases, leaving 12 bases between the germline ends. DNA for the CDR3: TGTGCCAGTAGTAAGGCGGAGGGGTCCGGGGAGCTGTTTTTT. Its protein is CASSKAEGSGELFF.

This clone was seen a few times. The chain uses TRBV9 and TRBJ1-2, with D hard to call. The V gene's germline CDR1 is SGDLS and CDR2 YYNGEE. The CDR3 consists of 13 residues. With 0 bases removed from V and 4 bases from J, the gap between germline ends came to 7 bases. The CDR3 sequence is CASSVDRAYGYTF. CDR3 in DNA: TGTGCCAGCAGCGTAGACAGAGCCTATGGCTACACCTTC.

This chain links TRBV12-5 with TRBJ1-5, with 8 bases lining up with TRBD1. The V gene end was trimmed by 4 bases and the J gene end by 1 base; junction bases not matched to a gene: 6. CDR1 is LGHNT, CDR2 FRNRAP, per germline. The CDR3 length is 16 residues. CDR3 residues: CASGWGQEGSNQPQHF. CDR3 DNA sequence: TGTGCTAGTGGTTGGGGACAGGAAGGAAGCAATCAGCCCCAGCATTTT.

The V call is TRBV19, the J call TRBJ1-5; weak D call: TRBD1 (6 bases). Trimming took 6 bases from V and 3 from J, leaving 12 bases between them. The CDR3 is made up of 14 amino acids. Germline CDR1 and CDR2: LNHDA and SQIVND (reference sequence). The CDR3 sequence: CASSGQLDNQPQHF. CDR3 sequence (DNA): TGTGCCAGTAGCGGACAGCTAGACAATCAGCCCCAGCATTTT.

The J gene is TRBJ2-5, the V gene TRBV9, with no clear D. V shed 0 bases and J shed 5 bases, with 11 bases lying between them. The CDR3 length is 14 residues. CDR1 SGDLS and CDR2 YYNGEE come from the germline V gene. CDR3 coding DNA: TGTGCCAGCAGCGTAGAAGGTTTAGCTGAGACCCAGTACTTC. Translated, it gives CASSVEGLAETQYF.

This chain joins TRBV5-1 and TRBJ2-2; D is perhaps TRBD2 (6 bases). There are 15 residues in the CDR3. Trimming pared 6 bases from V and 0 bases from J, leaving 12 bases between. Germline V gene data show CDR1 as SGHRS and CDR2 as YFSETQ. CDR3 in DNA: TGCGCCAGCAAAGGCAGCGGGTCGAACACCGGGGAGCTGTTTTTT. Translated: CASKGSGSNTGELFF.

The V gene is TRBV18, the J gene TRBJ2-5; 8 bases fit TRBD1. The CDR3 runs to 16 residues. The V segment lost 2 bases and the J segment 2 bases; nucleotides outside the gene matches: 7. The V gene's germline CDR1 is KGHSH and CDR2 LQKENI. In DNA, the CDR3 is TGTGCCAGCTCACCATTCCGGACAGGGATTCAAGAGACCCAGTACTTC. This encodes CASSPFRTGIQETQYF.

The chain combines TRBV18 with TRBJ2-4; 8 bases agree with TRBD1. Germline CDR1 KGHSH, CDR2 LQKENI. With 0 bases clipped from V and 2 bases from J, the junction kept 6 bases outside the gene matches. The CDR3 loop spans 17 amino acids. The CDR3 sequence: CASSPPRTGTTKNIQYF. The CDR3 DNA reads as TGTGCCAGCTCACCACCGAGGACAGGGACGACCAAAAACATTCAGTACTTC.

The gene calls are TRBV5-1 and TRBJ2-7; D call uncertain. Germline V lookup: CDR1 SGHRS, CDR2 YFSETQ. V shed 0 bases and J shed 2 bases, with 9 bases lying between them. The CDR3 length is 14 residues. The CDR3: CASSLGPVAYEQYF. The CDR3 bases are TGCGCCAGCAGCTTGGGCCCGGTTGCCTACGAGCAGTACTTC.

This clone was observed a handful of times. The V gene is TRBV9, the J gene TRBJ1-4, with D possibly matching TRBD1 (6 bases). Germline loops: CDR1 SGDLS, CDR2 YYNGEE. The V gene lost 3 bases and the J gene lost 7 bases, with 16 bases spanning the gap. This CDR3 has 15 amino acids. The CDR3 is CASSGLRGAGEKLFF. CDR3 sequence (DNA): TGTGCCAGCAGCGGACTACGGGGGGCAGGTGAAAAACTGTTTTTT.

The chain has TRBV30 and TRBJ1-1; TRBD1 agrees at 9 bases. This CDR3 has 13 amino acids. The germline V gene encodes CDR1 GTSNPN and CDR2 SVGIG (reference sequence). The V segment lost 5 bases and the J segment 4 bases; nucleotides outside the gene matches: 5. CDR3 nucleotide sequence: TGTGCCTGGGGCGGACAGGGGACCACTGAAGCTTTCTTT. Its protein is CAWGGQGTTEAFF.

This clone was picked up a small number of times. The chain has TRBV7-9 and TRBJ2-5, with D perhaps TRBD2 (6 bases). The V gene lost 4 bases and the J gene lost 5 bases, with 23 bases spanning the gap. Germline V lookup: CDR1 SEHNR, CDR2 FQNEAQ (reference sequence). The CDR3 covers 17 residues. The CDR3 sequence: CASSSSGGTTTRETQYF. CDR3 DNA: TGTGCCAGCAGCTCCAGCGGCGGGACGACGACGCGGGAGACCCAGTACTTC.

The gene calls are TRBV11-2 and TRBJ2-1; TRBD1 is a possible D gene (6 bases). CDR1 SGHAT and CDR2 FQNNGV come from the germline V gene. V was clipped by 2 bases and J by 4 bases, with 12 bases between them. This CDR3 spans 15 amino acids. CDR3 bases: TGTGCCAGCAGCTTAATACAGGGTTCTTACAATGAGCAGTTCTTC. This gives the protein CASSLIQGSYNEQFF.

The chain has TRBV6-1 and TRBJ1-5, with TRBD1 identical over 9 bases. V dropped 2 bases and J dropped 5; count of bases not matched to a gene: 7. The CDR3 length is 16 residues. CDR1 and CDR2 from the germline V gene are MNHNS and SASEGT. The CDR3 is CASSEWWRTGDQPQHF. The CDR3 region has the DNA TGTGCCAGCAGTGAATGGTGGCGGACAGGGGATCAGCCCCAGCATTTT.

This clone showed up just a few times. The V gene is TRBV5-4, the J gene TRBJ2-1; 8 nucleotides match TRBD2. In germline, CDR1 is SGHNT, CDR2 YYREEE (reference sequence). The V gene end was trimmed by 4 bases and the J gene end by 13 bases; junction bases not matched to a gene: 10. The CDR3 sequence is 13 residues long. CDR3 DNA: TGTGCCAGCAGCCCCGCCGGGGGGGGAGGCCAGTTCTTC. Translation: CASSPAGGGGQFF.

This clone has more than one count but fewer than ten. V usage is TRBV5-4 and J usage is TRBJ2-2, with 8 bases lining up with TRBD2. The CDR3 extends over 16 amino acids. V lost 3 bases, J lost 0 bases, and 4 bases stayed unmatched. The germline gives CDR1 SGHNT, CDR2 YYREEE (reference sequence). CDR3 in DNA: TGTGCCAGCAGCTCAAAGCGGGAGTCGAACACCGGGGAGCTGTTTTTT. Encoded protein: CASSSKRESNTGELFF. The whole variable domain, remainder taken from reference TRBV5-4 and TRBJ2-2, is ETGVTQSPTHLIKTRGQQVTLRCSSQSGHNTVSWYQQALGQGPQFIFQYYREEENGRGNFPPRFSGLQFPNYSSELNVNALELDDSALYLCASSSKRESNTGELFFGEGSRLTVL.

This clone was recorded a few times. CDR3: CASSLVLKDRALAKNIQYF. The CDR3 region has the DNA TGTGCCAGCAGCTTAGTACTGAAGGACAGAGCCCTAGCCAAAAACATTCAGTACTTC. V and J are TRBV11-2 and TRBJ2-4; tentatively, D is TRBD1 (6 bases). This CDR3 has 19 residues. V dropped 1 base and J dropped 0 bases, with 19 bases sitting between them. Germline V gene data show CDR1 as SGHAT and CDR2 as FQNNGV. Using reference TRBV11-2 and TRBJ2-4 for the parts outside the CDR3, the full variable domain is EAGVAQSPRYKIIEKRQSVAFWCNPISGHATLYWYQQILGQGPKLLIQFQNNGVVDDSQLPKDRFSAERLKGVDSTLKIQPAKLEDSAVYLCASSLVLKDRALAKNIQYFGAGTRLSVL.

This chain links TRBV25-1 with TRBJ2-4, with a possible D match to TRBD1 (6 bases). V lost 3 bases, J lost 8 bases, and 17 bases lay in between. In germline, CDR1 is MGHDK, CDR2 SYGVNS. The CDR3 consists of 15 residues. Written as DNA, the CDR3 is TGTGCCAGCAGTGATCCGCACGCCAGGGGACACATTCAGTACTTC. This codes for CASSDPHARGHIQYF.

CDR3 DNA: TGTGCCACCAGCAGTGGACGTCGACAGTATAGCAATCAGCCCCAGCATTTT. Protein: CATSSGRRQYSNQPQHF. The chain carries TRBV15 and TRBJ1-5; tentative D call: TRBD1 (5 bases). The CDR3 contains 17 residues. The V end was cut by 3 bases, the J end by 0 bases, with 15 bases between. Germline assignment: CDR1 LNHNV and CDR2 YYDKDF (reference sequence).

The rearrangement joins TRBV19 to TRBJ1-2; 8 bases are shared with TRBD1. J was trimmed by 8 bases and V by 4 bases; bases with no gene match: 3. The CDR3 extends over 12 amino acids. Germline CDR1 and CDR2: LNHDA and SQIVND (reference sequence). CDR3 sequence: CASSTPGGGYTF. The CDR3 bases are TGTGCCAGTAGTACCCCAGGGGGCGGCTACACCTTC.

This chain connects TRBV18 to TRBJ2-7; possible D gene TRBD2, 5 bases. V was shortened by 3 bases and J by 0 bases, with 15 bases between the two germline ends. The CDR3 length is 16 residues. Looked up from germline, CDR1 is KGHSH and CDR2 is LQKENI. The chain's CDR3 is CASSPNRPGSSYEQYF. In DNA, the CDR3 is TGTGCCAGCTCACCTAATCGTCCGGGAAGCTCCTACGAGCAGTACTTC.

This clone came up a few times. The CDR3 here is CASSRYDRGHGYTF. CDR3 sequence (DNA): TGTGCCAGCAGCAGATACGACAGGGGGCATGGCTACACCTTC. The rearrangement links TRBV5-8 to TRBJ1-2; 10 bases match TRBD1. The CDR3 loop spans 14 amino acids. Unmatched junction bases numbered 6, after V lost 4 bases and J lost 6 bases. Germline V lookup: CDR1 SGHTS, CDR2 YDEGEE.